This entry features one T cell receptor beta chain sequence. Its antigen remains unidentified. The data stem from a study of Tregs in tolerant kidney transplant recipients. The protocol was immunoSEQ multiplex PCR, while the TCRdb copy is restricted to in-frame clones and leaves out a portion. Of 74,000 or so clones listed, around 90% are singletons. The nonmyeloablative bone marrow transplants came from related graft donors, with transient mixed chimerism. Study-wide results and limits: Changing PCR primers prevented nucleotide comparison between some patients' samples. Donor-specific Treg expansion exceeded global Treg expansion in tolerant patients, suggesting antigen drive.

J was trimmed by 5 bases and V by 11 bases; bases with no gene match: 8. The germline V gene encodes CDR1 LNHDA and CDR2 SQIVND (reference sequence). The CDR3 length is 13 residues. This sequence originates from a human patient who received a combined kidney and bone marrow transplant. Some T cells may originate from the graft donor. The chain employs TRBV19 and TRBJ1-4, with 7 bases lining up with TRBD1. Specimen: CD4+ T cells from blood (PBMCs), collected 24 months after the transplant. The CDR3, as DNA: TGTGCCTCGTCCGGGACAGTAAATGAAAAACTGTTTTTT. It yields the protein CASSGTVNEKLFF.